This T cell receptor (beta chain) was observed in a study of T cells in Graves' hyperthyroidism and ophthalmopathy. Findings and limits, study-wide: Patients with ophthalmopathy were separated from those with stable hyperthyroidism by a 13 V-J model.

The CDR3 length is 15 residues. Germline V gene lookup returns CDR1 DFQATT and CDR2 SNEGSKA (reference sequence). Trimming at V came to 0 bases and at J to 0 bases, leaving 5 bases not matched to a gene. Ophthalmopathy patients had moderate-to-severe active disease, CAS ≥3, NOSPECS ≥4, and disease duration under 3 months. Those patients with uncontrolled infection, other autoimmune disease, pregnancy or lactation were excluded. Fresh peripheral blood, more than 8 ml of it, supplied the PBMCs. Regions amplified from RNA transcripts were the TCR beta CDR3 regions. TCR CDR3 underwent first-round RT-PCR with the HTBI primer set. TCRdb analysed the multiplex PCR reads with MiXCR anew, one entry per CDR3 protein. This sample has about 300,000 distinct CDR3 sequences, with around 20% found just once. With regard to this clonotype: No antigen is known for it.

The clonotype originates from a man aged 45-60 years with Graves' ophthalmopathy. Specimen: blood. The J gene is TRBJ2-7, the V gene TRBV20-1, with 7 bases matching TRBD2. The CDR3 reads CSARDQGGSSYEQYF. The CDR3 DNA reads TGCAGTGCTAGAGATCAGGGAGGGAGCTCCTACGAGCAGTACTTC.